A single sample gave rise to the 29 T cell receptor beta chains below, sequenced in a study of beta chain features in type 1 diabetes. Regarding the study as a whole: Significant though moderate, a shortening of TCRB CDR3s appeared in all four CD4+ subsets of Type 1 diabetes patients.

Their cognate antigens are unknown. All of the isolated RNA was reverse transcribed, so expressed TCRB transcripts were sequenced. Measured with immunoSEQ multiplex PCR; TCRdb has only the in-frame clones, and not every one. This table has 250,000 to 300,000 clones, around 15% appearing once. The sequenced sample was naive CD4+ T cells from blood. These receptors were taken from a man between 25 and 39 years old with type 1 diabetes.

This clone occurred a few times. This chain connects TRBV28 to TRBJ2-7, with TRBD1 matching over 8 bases. The CDR3 has 16 residues. V lost 5 bases, J lost 4 bases, and 13 bases stayed unmatched. Germline CDR1 is MDHEN and CDR2 is SYDVKM. CDR3 coding DNA: TGTGCCAGCAGTGACGCCGGTGCGACAGGGGTTTACGAGCAGTACTTC. Translation: CASSDAGATGVYEQYF. Full variable domain (outside the CDR3, taken from reference TRBV28 and TRBJ2-7): DVKVTQSSRYLVKRTGEKVFLECVQDMDHENMFWYRQDPGLGLRLIYFSYDVKMKEKGDIPEGYSVSREKKERFSLILESASTNQTSMYLCASSDAGATGVYEQYFGPGTRLTVT.

This clone was seen a few times. The V call is TRBV19, the J call TRBJ1-5; D is possibly TRBD1 (5 bases). V lost 1 base and J lost 4, with 14 bases in between. This CDR3 region has 16 residues. Germline V gives CDR1 LNHDA, CDR2 SQIVND (reference sequence). The CDR3 nucleotides read TGTGCCAGTAGTATAGCTAGACAGCTACAAAATCAGCCCCAGCATTTT. Translated, it gives CASSIARQLQNQPQHF.

This clone was found a few times. The CDR3 is CASSLKGGDEAFF. CDR3 DNA: TGTGCCAGCAGCTTAAAGGGAGGGGATGAAGCTTTCTTT. V is TRBV7-9 and J is TRBJ1-1; a weak D match, TRBD1 (5 bases). The CDR3 is made up of 13 amino acids. In germline, CDR1 is SEHNR, CDR2 FQNEAQ (reference sequence). Trimming shortened V by 2 bases and J by 7 bases, and 11 bases separated the two germline ends.

The gene calls are TRBV6-1 and TRBJ2-7, with D maybe TRBD1 (5 bases). The CDR3 covers 13 residues. V lost 1 base, J lost 6 bases, and 10 bases lay in between. Germline CDR1 reads MNHNS; CDR2 reads SASEGT. The CDR3 bases are TGTGCCAGCAGTGAAGTCTACAGGCTCGAGCAGTACTTC. Its translation: CASSEVYRLEQYF.

V is TRBV7-9 and J is TRBJ2-2; tentative D call: TRBD1 (6 bases). Germline-derived CDR1 and CDR2 are SEHNR and FQNEAQ (reference sequence). The V end was cut by 5 bases, the J end by 3 bases, with 13 bases between. The CDR3 has 15 residues. The CDR3 DNA reads as TGTGCCAGCAGCCCCCCGGGACACCACACCGGGGAGCTGTTTTTT. Translation gives CASSPPGHHTGELFF.

This clone was seen a handful of times. The V call is TRBV5-1, the J call TRBJ2-7; 10 positions agree with TRBD1. Trimming removed 0 bases from V and 5 bases from J; junction bases left unmatched: 5. From germline, CDR1 is SGHRS and CDR2 YFSETQ. CDR3 length: 15 amino acids. The CDR3 is CASSLASTGGDEQYF. CDR3 coding DNA: TGCGCCAGCAGCTTGGCCTCGACAGGGGGCGACGAGCAGTACTTC.

This chain connects TRBV6-6 to TRBJ2-7, with a tentative D call TRBD2 (5 bases). The germline V gene has CDR1 MNHNY and CDR2 SVGAGI (reference sequence). This CDR3 has 12 residues. Trimming took off 5 bases at V and 6 bases at J, with 11 bases between the two ends. The CDR3 sequence: CASSQGLFEQYF. DNA for the CDR3: TGTGCCAGCAGTCAAGGACTCTTCGAGCAGTACTTC.

This clone has only a few counts. The chain has TRBV18 and TRBJ1-1; maybe TRBD1 (5 bases). This CDR3 contains 15 residues. The V gene's germline CDR1 is KGHSH and CDR2 LQKENI. Trimming took 1 base from V and 1 from J, leaving 10 bases between them. CDR3 amino acids: CASSPQGPQNTEAFF. CDR3 DNA sequence: TGTGCCAGCTCACCACAGGGGCCACAGAACACTGAAGCTTTCTTT.

The genes are TRBV5-4 and TRBJ2-7, with 10 positions matching TRBD2. V lost 3 bases, J lost 2 bases, and 8 bases stayed unmatched. CDR3 length equals 16 residues. CDR1 and CDR2 (germline): SGHNT, YYREEE (reference sequence). CDR3 DNA: TGTGCCAGCAGCTCCCTCCTAGCGGGAGAAACCTACGAGCAGTACTTC. Translation gives CASSSLLAGETYEQYF.

This clone has a handful of counts. This chain uses TRBV11-2 with TRBJ2-1, with TRBD2 matching 9 bases. Germline CDR1 SGHAT, CDR2 FQNNGV. V shed 5 bases and J 6 bases; nucleotides not matched to a gene: 11. CDR3 length: 16 residues. CDR3 residues: CASSRTGSGRINEQFF. The DNA for the CDR3 is TGTGCCAGCAGCCGCACAGGGAGCGGGAGGATCAATGAGCAGTTCTTC.

The table lists this clone with a few counts. The J gene is TRBJ1-3, the V gene TRBV4-2; D not certain. This CDR3 is 15 amino acids long. Germline V gene sequence: CDR1 LGHNA, CDR2 YNFKEQ. Trimming cost V 1 base and J 0 bases, with 7 bases left between them. The CDR3 DNA sequence: TGTGCCAGCAGCCAAGGTCTCCCCTCTGGAAACACCATATATTTT. It yields the protein CASSQGLPSGNTIYF.

This clone came up a few times. This chain uses TRBV6-5 with TRBJ2-7; no clear D gene. Germline CDR1 and CDR2: MNHEY and SVGAGI. Trimming removed 0 bases from V and 3 bases from J, with 9 bases in between. The CDR3 has 14 residues. The CDR3 spells CASSYSPGNYEQYF. The CDR3 nucleotides are TGTGCCAGCAGTTACTCGCCAGGAAACTACGAGCAGTACTTC.

This clone was observed a few times. Different DNA sequences within this sample yield the same CDR3. The chain combines TRBV7-9 with TRBJ1-1; possibly TRBD1 for D (5 bases). CDR3 length equals 13 residues. V shed 2 bases and J shed 1 base, with 5 bases lying between them. Germline V CDR1 and CDR2: SEHNR, FQNEAQ (reference sequence). For the CDR3, the DNA is TGTGCCAGCAGCTTAAGGGGGAACACTGAAGCTTTCTTT. Its translation is CASSLRGNTEAFF.

A few counts support this clone. CDR3 sequence: CASSPSGRAAYNEQFF. DNA of the CDR3: TGTGCCAGCTCGCCTAGCGGGAGGGCCGCGTACAATGAGCAGTTCTTC. This chain uses TRBV18 with TRBJ2-1; 12 nucleotides agree with TRBD2. J lost 4 bases, V lost 6 bases, and 7 bases had no gene match. The germline V gene encodes CDR1 KGHSH and CDR2 LQKENI. This CDR3 has 16 amino acids.

This clone was detected only a few times. The chain couples TRBV7-3 to TRBJ2-5; D ambiguous. The CDR3 extends over 14 amino acids. V was shortened by 3 bases and J by 5 bases, with 13 bases between the two germline ends. CDR1 SGHTA and CDR2 FQGTGA come from the germline V gene. CDR3 region: CASSFAGVKETQYF. CDR3 coding DNA: TGTGCCAGCAGCTTTGCCGGTGTGAAGGAGACCCAGTACTTC. The full variable domain, in which reference TRBV7-3 and TRBJ2-5 provide the parts outside the CDR3, is GAGVSQTPSNKVTEKGKYVELRCDPISGHTALYWYRQSLGQGPEFLIYFQGTGAADDSGLPNDRFFAVRPEGSVSTLKIQRTERGDSAVYLCASSFAGVKETQYFGPGTRLLVL.

This clone was picked up a small number of times. This chain uses TRBV27 with TRBJ2-7; weak D call: TRBD1 (5 bases). The CDR3 is 13 amino acids. Germline V gives CDR1 MNHEY, CDR2 SMNVEV (reference sequence). Deletions cut 3 bases from V and 6 bases from J, with 12 bases between. CDR3 protein: CASSFLQGSEQYF. CDR3 nucleotide sequence: TGTGCCAGCAGTTTTTTGCAGGGCTCCGAGCAGTACTTC.

This chain links TRBV5-1 with TRBJ2-5; D unresolved. Germline CDR1 SGHRS, CDR2 YFSETQ. The CDR3 has 12 amino acids. V was pared by 4 bases and J by 0 bases, with 4 bases between. Here the CDR3 DNA reads TGCGCCAGCAGCCGGTACCAAGAGACCCAGTACTTC. It is translated as CASSRYQETQYF.

This clone was seen more than once but under ten times. This chain uses TRBV30 with TRBJ1-5; D is perhaps TRBD1 (6 bases). The CDR3 runs 14 residues. Germline V gene data show CDR1 as GTSNPN and CDR2 as SVGIG (reference sequence). The ends were cut back, 1 base at V and 3 bases at J, with 10 bases in the middle. The CDR3, as DNA: TGTGCCTGGAGTGATGGACAGTTCAATCAGCCCCAGCATTTT. Translating gives CAWSDGQFNQPQHF.

V is TRBV28 and J is TRBJ2-1, with D unclear. The V end lost 6 bases, the J end lost 10 bases, and 16 bases lay between the germline ends. The V gene's germline CDR1 is MDHEN and CDR2 SYDVKM. The CDR3 spans 13 residues. CDR3 amino acids: CASSLPQFTEQFF. CDR3 sequence (DNA): TGTGCCAGCAGCCTGCCTCAGTTCACGGAGCAGTTCTTC.

The chain links TRBV7-8 to TRBJ2-5, with a weak D call TRBD1 (6 bases). The CDR3 covers 15 residues. Germline CDR1 SGHVS, CDR2 FQNEAQ. Trimming took 3 bases from V and 2 from J, leaving 13 bases between them. Here the CDR3 DNA reads TGTGCCAGCAGCTTCAGAGGACAGCCGCAAGAGACCCAGTACTTC. Encoded protein: CASSFRGQPQETQYF.

Only a few counts were recorded for this clone. The rearrangement joins TRBV7-8 to TRBJ2-7, with TRBD1 matching over 7 bases. This CDR3 is 15 amino acids long. The germline gives CDR1 SGHVS, CDR2 FQNEAQ. V shed 4 bases, J shed 0 bases, and the junction held 6 bases outside the gene matches. The CDR3 nucleotides are TGTGCCAGCAGCTCGGACAGGACCAACTCCTACGAGCAGTACTTC. This translates into CASSSDRTNSYEQYF. Based on the CDR3 plus reference TRBV7-8 and TRBJ2-7, the full variable domain is GAGVSQSPRYKVAKRGQDVALRCDPISGHVSLFWYQQALGQGPEFLTYFQNEAQLDKSGLPSDRFFAERPEGSVSTLKIQRTQQEDSAVYLCASSSDRTNSYEQYFGPGTRLTVT.

The V call is TRBV7-2, the J call TRBJ2-1; D is ambiguous. CDR3 size: 12 residues. The ends were cut back, 5 bases at V and 3 bases at J, with 5 bases in the middle. The germline CDR1 and CDR2 sequences are SGHTA and FQGNSA. The CDR3 reads CASSPDYNEQFF. In DNA form, the CDR3 reads TGTGCCAGCAGCCCAGACTACAATGAGCAGTTCTTC. Variable domain in full (rest from reference TRBV7-2 and TRBJ2-1): GAGVSQSPSNKVTEKGKDVELRCDPISGHTALYWYRQSLGQGLEFLIYFQGNSAPDKSGLPSDRFSAERTGGSVSTLTIQRTQQEDSAVYLCASSPDYNEQFFGPGTRLTVL.

This clone was seen a few times. The chain joins TRBV11-2 to TRBJ2-5; weak D call: TRBD1 (5 bases). Germline CDR1 is SGHAT and CDR2 is FQNNGV. The CDR3 has 13 amino acids. Deletions cut 4 bases from V and 5 bases from J, with 11 bases between. CDR3 sequence (DNA): TGTGCCAGCAGCTCCCAGGGTCGGGAGACCCAGTACTTC. It specifies CASSSQGRETQYF.

This clone was detected a few times. The rearrangement links TRBV5-4 to TRBJ2-2; D is ambiguous. Germline V CDR1 and CDR2: SGHNT, YYREEE (reference sequence). This CDR3 has 13 amino acids. Trimming took off 4 bases at V and 1 base at J, with 5 bases between the two ends. The CDR3: CASSPGNTGELFF. CDR3 bases: TGTGCCAGCAGCCCCGGGAACACCGGGGAGCTGTTTTTT.

The CDR3 coding sequence is TGTGCCAGCTCACCAACAACAGGGGAAGCTTTCTTT. Its protein product is CASSPTTGEAFF. This chain connects TRBV18 to TRBJ1-1, with D maybe TRBD1 (6 bases). The CDR3 is 12 residues long. V lost 2 bases, J lost 8 bases, and 9 bases lay in between. Germline-derived CDR1 and CDR2 are KGHSH and LQKENI.

The CDR3 DNA follows: TGTGCCAGCAGCGCGCTATACGAGCAGTACTTC. Its protein product is CASSALYEQYF. The chain employs TRBV7-2 and TRBJ2-7, with D unresolved. V was trimmed by 5 bases and J by 4 bases, leaving 6 bases between them. The CDR3 is 11 amino acids. CDR1 is SGHTA and CDR2 is FQGNSA in the germline V gene.

This clone was observed a handful of times. The chain combines TRBV6-4 with TRBJ2-5; 7 nucleotides match TRBD1. The CDR3 consists of 14 residues. In germline, CDR1 is MRHNA, CDR2 SNTAGT. V lost 5 bases and J lost 3; bases outside the gene matches: 6. The CDR3 sequence is CASSPQGPEETQYF. CDR3 DNA: TGTGCCAGCAGTCCACAGGGGCCCGAAGAGACCCAGTACTTC.

This clone was detected only a few times. This sequence joins TRBV6-5 and TRBJ2-3, with 7 nucleotides matching TRBD2. This CDR3 comprises 13 residues. Per germline, CDR1 MNHEY and CDR2 SVGAGI. Trimming took 6 bases from V and 4 from J; bases not matched to a gene: 4. CDR3 in DNA: TGTGCCAGCAGAGGCGGGAGCGCAGATACGCAGTATTTT. This codes for CASRGGSADTQYF.

The J gene is TRBJ2-2, the V gene TRBV28; the match to TRBD1 covers 9 bases. V was pared by 3 bases and J by 5 bases, with 4 bases of the junction left unmatched. This CDR3 spans 15 amino acids. CDR1 and CDR2 (germline): MDHEN, SYDVKM. The CDR3 DNA is TGTGCCAGCAGTTTTGGGGGACAGGGAACCGGGGAGCTGTTTTTT. Protein sequence: CASSFGGQGTGELFF. Filled out from reference TRBV28 and TRBJ2-2, the complete variable domain reads DVKVTQSSRYLVKRTGEKVFLECVQDMDHENMFWYRQDPGLGLRLIYFSYDVKMKEKGDIPEGYSVSREKKERFSLILESASTNQTSMYLCASSFGGQGTGELFFGEGSRLTVL.